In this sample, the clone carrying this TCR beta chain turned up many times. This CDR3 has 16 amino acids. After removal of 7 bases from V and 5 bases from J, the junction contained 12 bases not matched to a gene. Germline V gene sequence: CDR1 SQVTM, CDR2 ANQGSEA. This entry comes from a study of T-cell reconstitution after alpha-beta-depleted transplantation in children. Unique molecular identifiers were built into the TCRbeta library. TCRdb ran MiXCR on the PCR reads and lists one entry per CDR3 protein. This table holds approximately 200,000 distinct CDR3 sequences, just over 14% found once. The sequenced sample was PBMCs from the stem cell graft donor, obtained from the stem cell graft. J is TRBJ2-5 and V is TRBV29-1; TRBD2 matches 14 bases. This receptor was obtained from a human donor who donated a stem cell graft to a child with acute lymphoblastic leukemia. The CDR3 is CSAVSGTSGSGETQYF. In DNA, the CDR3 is TGCAGCGCCGTCTCCGGGACTAGCGGGAGTGGGGAGACCCAGTACTTC.